The T cell receptor beta chain described here comes from a study of T cells expressing NK-cell markers. Study overall: It was sorted CD3+CD56+NKG2C+, CD3+CD56+NKG2C- and CD3+CD56-NKG2C+ T cells that supplied the TCR beta repertoires.

Germline V CDR1 and CDR2: LNHNV, YYDKDF (reference sequence). The CDR3 covers 11 residues. With respect to this clonotype: Antigen unknown.

TCRdb re-called the 5' RACE reads; every CDR3 protein appears as one record, without DNA. The sample has 400,000 to 550,000 distinct CDR3 sequences; the top ten hold more than 7%. Whole-study findings and limits: The CD3+CD56-NKG2C+ fraction was also led by these clonotypes in a few donors.

Sequencing was performed on blood T cells: a sorted CD56 or NKG2C T cell subset, CD4+ or CD8+ T cells, or bulk PBMC T cells (not recorded which). This receptor was identified in a woman between 18 and 69 years old in good health. The chain couples TRBV15 to TRBJ2-1; there is no DNA to check the TCRdb D call of TRBD1. The CDR3 loop reads CATSGGNEQFF.